The sequence of this T cell receptor (beta chain) was determined in a study of blood T cell repertoires in COVID-19. Study-level information: Material from acute and convalescent COVID-19 was sourced from the United States, Italy and Spain.

Study processing details: Quantification of nucleated cells was approximated via reference gene primer amplification. The data were produced by immunoSEQ multiplex PCR, yet TCRdb's version contains in-frame clones alone and is incomplete. That table gives V, J and clone size, and the DNA gave D and trimming. The profile shows under 200,000 clones, roughly 82% of them singletons. This clone was found once. All recovered Cohort 3 donors got two negative PCRs, got clearance, or saw symptom resolution. The sample consisted of PBMCs or T cells enriched from blood (not recorded which). This TCR was recovered from a man aged 50 to 60 who had recovered from COVID-19.

CDR3 protein: CSVQQPNTEAFF. DNA of the CDR3: TGCAGCGTTCAACAGCCTAACACTGAAGCTTTCTTT. The chain joins TRBV29-1 to TRBJ1-1; D is unresolved. The CDR3 contains 12 residues. Per germline, CDR1 SQVTM and CDR2 ANQGSEA. Trimming took 5 bases from V and 2 from J, leaving 9 bases between them.